The 8 T cell receptor beta chains below were found in one sample sequenced in a study of lymphopenia after photon versus proton radiotherapy. Data came from immunoSEQ multiplex PCR; TCRdb stores just in-frame clones and leaves some out. The data contain 50,000 to 65,000 clones, approximately 86% of them singletons. The sequenced sample was peripheral blood, obtained from a patient treated with proton-based radiotherapy. All receptors derive from an elderly man with esophageal cancer.

The chain has TRBV30 and TRBJ2-3; a weak D match, TRBD2 (6 bases). CDR1 and CDR2 (germline): GTSNPN, SVGIG (reference sequence). The CDR3 has 12 amino acids. The CDR3 sequence is CARGTSGDTQYF. The CDR3 DNA reads as TGTGCACGCGGGACGTCGGGAGATACGCAGTATTTT.

The CDR3 loop reads CASSQERDSYGYTF. In DNA form, the CDR3 reads TGCGCCAGCAGCCAAGAAAGGGATTCTTATGGCTACACCTTC. The chain links TRBV4-3 to TRBJ1-2; D remains ambiguous. V was pared by 0 bases and J by 5 bases, with 10 bases between. The germline V gene encodes CDR1 LGHNA and CDR2 YSLEER. CDR3 length: 14 residues.

This clone was observed once. The V and J genes are TRBV9 and TRBJ1-2; D unclear. Trimming took 4 bases from V and 4 from J, leaving 14 bases between them. This CDR3 has 14 residues. The germline V gene encodes CDR1 SGDLS and CDR2 YYNGEE. The CDR3 sequence is CASSREVSGYGYTF. CDR3 DNA sequence: TGTGCCAGCAGCCGTGAAGTATCGGGCTATGGCTACACCTTC.

CDR3 sequence reads: CASSPPRFSASGNNEQFF. CDR3 nucleotides: TGTGCCAGCAGCCCACCCCGTTTTTCGGCTAGCGGGAACAATGAGCAGTTCTTC. The genes are TRBV13 and TRBJ2-1; 9 nucleotides match TRBD2. V lost 5 bases and J lost 5; bases outside the gene matches: 16. The germline V gene has CDR1 PRHDT and CDR2 FYEKMQ (reference sequence). The CDR3 is 18 residues long. The complete variable domain, with remaining parts taken from reference TRBV13 and TRBJ2-1, reads AAGVIQSPRHLIKEKRETATLKCYPIPRHDTVYWYQQGPGQDPQFLISFYEKMQSDKGSIPDRFSAQQFSDYHSELNMSSLELGDSALYFCASSPPRFSASGNNEQFFGPGTRLTVL.

V usage is TRBV30 and J usage is TRBJ1-1, with a tentative D call TRBD1 (6 bases). The CDR3 extends over 12 amino acids. Germline V CDR1 and CDR2: GTSNPN, SVGIG (reference sequence). V lost 5 bases, J lost 6 bases, and 13 bases lay in between. This chain's CDR3 is CAWEQGLSEAFF. In DNA form, the CDR3 reads TGTGCCTGGGAACAGGGCCTCTCTGAAGCTTTCTTT.

The gene calls are TRBV6-6 and TRBJ2-7, with D uncertain. Per germline, CDR1 MNHNY and CDR2 SVGAGI (reference sequence). Between the trimmed V and J ends, which lost 7 bases and 1 base, there was a span of 11 bases. The CDR3 has 13 residues. CDR3 protein: CASTPPGSYEQYF. The CDR3 region has the DNA TGTGCCAGCACCCCGCCTGGATCCTACGAGCAGTACTTC.

This clone has a handful of counts. This rearrangement joins TRBV5-4 to TRBJ1-1; D perhaps matches TRBD1 (5 bases). The CDR3 runs to 14 residues. V was cut by 0 bases and J by 9 bases, with 15 bases left in between. CDR1 and CDR2 from the germline V gene are SGHNT and YYREEE (reference sequence). CDR3 nucleotides: TGTGCCAGCAGCTTGGACCCTCCGGGGCAGCAAGCTTTCTTT. This gives the protein CASSLDPPGQQAFF.

V usage is TRBV19 and J usage is TRBJ2-3; no clear D. The germline V gene encodes CDR1 LNHDA and CDR2 SQIVND (reference sequence). The CDR3 extends over 15 amino acids. V was clipped by 1 base and J by 0 bases, with 8 bases between them. CDR3 sequence: CASSIGLVSTDTQYF. The DNA of the CDR3 is TGTGCCAGTAGTATAGGCCTAGTAAGCACAGATACGCAGTATTTT.